The T cell receptor beta chain under discussion was sequenced for a study of blood T cell repertoires in COVID-19. Looking at the study overall: There were acute and convalescent COVID-19 samples, and they came from the United States, Italy and Spain.

The data were produced by immunoSEQ multiplex PCR, yet TCRdb's version contains in-frame clones alone and is incomplete. The profile shows about 200,000 clones, roughly 82% of them singletons. J lost 8 bases, V lost 1 base, and 3 bases had no gene match. The germline gives CDR1 MGHRA, CDR2 YSYEKL. The CDR3 has 14 residues. The sequenced sample was peripheral blood. The rearrangement links TRBV4-1 to TRBJ1-4; TRBD1 agrees at 8 bases. This clonotype was sampled from a human donor in a cohort sampled during active COVID-19. The CDR3 spells CASSQGRGLEKLFF. In DNA, the CDR3 is TGCGCCAGCAGCCAAGGCAGGGGGCTGGAAAAACTGTTTTTT.